This paragraph covers one T cell receptor (beta chain) sequence. TCRdb redid the calling of the RT-PCR reads with MiXCR, one entry per CDR3 protein. The sample lists 450,000 to 500,000 distinct CDR3 sequences; approximately 10% were seen once. This entry is derived from a study of response to subunit inactivated influenza vaccine. The length of the CDR3 is 17 residues. CDR1 is MNHNS, CDR2 SASEGT, per germline. Trimming removed 5 bases from V and 7 bases from J, with 21 bases in between. Sequences were derived from PBMCs from blood, sampled about 40 days after vaccination. This receptor was taken from a man aged 50 to 60 who received an inactivated influenza vaccine. The chain links TRBV6-1 to TRBJ1-6, with D tentatively TRBD1 (5 bases). In DNA form, the CDR3 reads TGTGCCAGCAGTCTGAGGGACGGCCGTCGGGGAAATTCACCCCTCCACTTT. It translates to CASSLRDGRRGNSPLHF.